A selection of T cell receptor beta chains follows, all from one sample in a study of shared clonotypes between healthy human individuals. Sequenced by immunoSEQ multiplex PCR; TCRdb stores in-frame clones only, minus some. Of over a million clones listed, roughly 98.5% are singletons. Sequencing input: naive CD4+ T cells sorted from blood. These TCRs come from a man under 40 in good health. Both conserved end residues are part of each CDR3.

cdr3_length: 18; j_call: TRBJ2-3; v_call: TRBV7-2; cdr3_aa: CASSLVRTSSSRTDTQYF
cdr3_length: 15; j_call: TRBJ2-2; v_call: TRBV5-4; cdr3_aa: CASSADRDGTGELFF
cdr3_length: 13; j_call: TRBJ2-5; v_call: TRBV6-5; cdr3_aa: CASSYSGIETQYF
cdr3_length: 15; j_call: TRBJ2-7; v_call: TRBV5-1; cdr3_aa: CASSLLVGGAYEQYF
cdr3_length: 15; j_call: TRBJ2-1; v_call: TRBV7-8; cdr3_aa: CASSLEPGRGNEQFF
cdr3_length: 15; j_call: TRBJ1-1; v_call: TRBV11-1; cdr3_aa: CASSLEEQGWTEAFF
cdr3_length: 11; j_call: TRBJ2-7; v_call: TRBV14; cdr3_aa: CASSQDYEQYF
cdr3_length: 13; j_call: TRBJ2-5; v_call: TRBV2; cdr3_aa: CASSGGGKETQYF
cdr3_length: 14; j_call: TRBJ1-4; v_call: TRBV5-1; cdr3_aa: CASSSQGIHEKLFF
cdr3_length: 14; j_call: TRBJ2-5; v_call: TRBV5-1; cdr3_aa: CASSLEGGQETQYF
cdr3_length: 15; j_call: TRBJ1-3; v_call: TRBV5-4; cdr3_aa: CASSLGQGTRNTIYF
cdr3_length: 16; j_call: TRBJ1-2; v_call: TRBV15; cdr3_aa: CATSRVSGTGSHGYTF
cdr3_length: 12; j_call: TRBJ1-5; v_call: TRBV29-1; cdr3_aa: CSVGTENQPQHF
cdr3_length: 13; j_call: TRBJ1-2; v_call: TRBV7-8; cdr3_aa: CASSELNRDGYTF
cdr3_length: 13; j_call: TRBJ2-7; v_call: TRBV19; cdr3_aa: CASSIVGRDEQYF
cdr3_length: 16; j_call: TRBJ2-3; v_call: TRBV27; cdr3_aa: CASSLGWDRVPDTQYF
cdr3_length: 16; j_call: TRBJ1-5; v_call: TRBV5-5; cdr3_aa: CASSLIGAFSNQPQHF
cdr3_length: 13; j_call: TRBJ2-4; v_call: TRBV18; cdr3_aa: CASSPKGGGIQYF